The T cell receptor beta chain described here comes from a study of blood T cell repertoires in COVID-19. Study summary: Acute-phase and convalescent COVID-19 samples originated in the United States, Italy and Spain. T cells, B-cell-depleted T cells, or PBMCs supplied cDNA or gDNA.

The CDR3 spans 12 residues. V was shortened by 5 bases and J by 3 bases, with 8 bases between the two germline ends. Germline V lookup: CDR1 SGHRS, CDR2 YFSETQ. In the original analysis: Counts of nucleated cells, estimated from reference gene primer amplification, were obtained. Assay: immunoSEQ multiplex PCR; the TCRdb copy retains only in-frame clones and omits some. V and J calls plus clone size are reproduced from that table; the DNA served to infer D and trimming. The sample lists around 15,000 clones, around 78% occurring once. The sample was peripheral blood. This chain joins TRBV5-1 and TRBJ2-5, with D perhaps TRBD2 (5 bases). The sequence came from a middle-aged man with active or convalescent COVID-19. In DNA form, the CDR3 reads TGCGCCAGCAGTAAGGAGGAAGAGACCCAGTACTTC. It is translated as CASSKEEETQYF.